Following are 27 T cell receptor beta chains from one sample sequenced in a study of blood T cell repertoires in COVID-19. Sequencing was performed with immunoSEQ multiplex PCR; in TCRdb, only in-frame clones are kept and a portion is missing. The sample consists of over 65,000 clones, about 93% of them appearing once. Material: peripheral blood. The receptors shown here come from a human donor in a cohort sampled during active COVID-19.

The gene calls are TRBV11-2 and TRBJ2-1, with 10 nucleotides matching TRBD1. J lost 6 bases, V lost 5 bases, and 7 bases had no gene match. This CDR3 is 15 amino acids long. Germline assignment: CDR1 SGHAT and CDR2 FQNNGV. The CDR3 sequence is CASSTGTGDFNEQFF. In DNA, the CDR3 is TGTGCCAGCAGCACCGGGACAGGGGACTTCAATGAGCAGTTCTTC.

The chain has TRBV5-1 and TRBJ1-5; D not resolved. The CDR3 has 13 residues. Per germline, CDR1 SGHRS and CDR2 YFSETQ. The V end was cut by 0 bases, the J end by 5 bases, with 6 bases between. The CDR3 protein is CASSLAGDQPQHF. In nucleotides, the CDR3 is TGCGCCAGCAGCTTGGCGGGAGATCAGCCCCAGCATTTT.

This clone has only one observation. The J gene is TRBJ2-1, the V gene TRBV27; D remains unclear. Germline lookup yields CDR1 MNHEY and CDR2 SMNVEV (reference sequence). The length of the CDR3 is 12 residues. Between the trimmed V and J ends, which lost 4 bases and 3 bases, there was a span of 4 bases. The CDR3 reads CASSSDYNEQFF. In DNA, the CDR3 is TGTGCCAGCAGTTCAGACTACAATGAGCAGTTCTTC.

The chain links TRBV10-2 to TRBJ1-1; 8 bases agree with TRBD1. V lost 2 bases, J lost 5 bases, and 7 bases stayed unmatched. The CDR3 consists of 15 residues. Germline V gene sequence: CDR1 WSHSY, CDR2 SAAADI. CDR3 protein: CASSEPTGGKTEAFF. The CDR3 DNA follows: TGCGCCAGCAGTGAGCCTACAGGGGGAAAGACTGAAGCTTTCTTT.

This chain links TRBV29-1 with TRBJ1-1, with D possibly matching TRBD1 (5 bases). V was clipped by 2 bases and J by 2 bases, with 12 bases between them. Germline lookup yields CDR1 SQVTM and CDR2 ANQGSEA. The CDR3 runs 14 residues. DNA of the CDR3: TGCAGCGTTGAACGTGGGGGGTCCAACACTGAAGCTTTCTTT. Its protein is CSVERGGSNTEAFF.

J is TRBJ1-1 and V is TRBV12-5; possibly TRBD1 for D (6 bases). Between the trimmed V and J ends, which lost 5 bases and 5 bases, there was a span of 21 bases. From germline, CDR1 is LGHNT and CDR2 FRNRAP. This CDR3 comprises 16 residues. The CDR3 sequence: CASGLVLGGAGTEAFF. The CDR3, as DNA: TGTGCTAGTGGTCTTGTCCTGGGGGGGGCGGGAACTGAAGCTTTCTTT. Based on the CDR3 plus reference TRBV12-5 and TRBJ1-1, the full variable domain is DARVTQTPRHKVTEMGQEVTMRCQPILGHNTVFWYRQTMMQGLELLAYFRNRAPLDDSGMPKDRFSAEMPDATLATLKIQPSEPRDSAVYFCASGLVLGGAGTEAFFGQGTRLTVV.

This clone was observed once. The chain has TRBV5-1 and TRBJ2-1; weak D call: TRBD1 (6 bases). The CDR3 runs to 15 residues. Germline values: CDR1 SGHRS, CDR2 YFSETQ. Deletions cut 4 bases from V and 4 bases from J, with 15 bases between. The CDR3 sequence is CASSQTGTSYNEQFF. CDR3 nucleotides: TGCGCCAGCAGCCAAACCGGGACATCTTACAATGAGCAGTTCTTC.

This rearrangement joins TRBV15 to TRBJ2-7, with 8 bases lining up with TRBD2. J was trimmed by 3 bases and V by 3 bases; bases with no gene match: 10. The CDR3 loop spans 16 amino acids. Germline-derived CDR1 and CDR2 are LNHNV and YYDKDF (reference sequence). CDR3: CATSRGGLGGGYEQYF. CDR3 DNA sequence: TGTGCCACCAGCAGGGGGGGACTAGGAGGAGGCTACGAGCAGTACTTC.

V is TRBV2 and J is TRBJ2-5, with D possibly matching TRBD1 (6 bases). The CDR3 totals 14 residues. Trimming took 5 bases from V and 1 from J, leaving 11 bases between them. Germline-derived CDR1 and CDR2 are SNHLY and FYNNEI. CDR3 in amino acids: CASSSDRSQETQYF. CDR3 DNA sequence: TGTGCCAGCAGTTCAGACAGGTCCCAAGAGACCCAGTACTTC.

The chain has TRBV28 and TRBJ1-1; tentatively, D is TRBD1 (5 bases). With 6 bases removed from V and 0 bases from J, the gap between germline ends came to 17 bases. CDR1 and CDR2 (germline): MDHEN, SYDVKM. This CDR3 is 16 amino acids long. Written as DNA, the CDR3 is TGTGCCAGCAGCCCTGGGGCGCTTGCCATGAACACTGAAGCTTTCTTT. It translates to CASSPGALAMNTEAFF.

CDR3 bases: TGTGCCAGCAGCGTACAAACTAGCGGGGGGCAAGATACGCAGTATTTT. Translation gives CASSVQTSGGQDTQYF. The chain uses TRBV9 and TRBJ2-3; 12 nucleotides align to TRBD2. The trim removed 1 base at V and 5 bases at J, leaving 5 bases unmatched. The CDR3 has 16 residues. The germline gives CDR1 SGDLS, CDR2 YYNGEE.

The rearrangement joins TRBV3-1 (or the pseudogene TRBV3-2) to TRBJ1-2; D might be TRBD1 (6 bases). CDR1 LGHDT and CDR2 YNNKEL come from the germline V gene (reference sequence). This CDR3 spans 15 amino acids. V lost 0 bases and J lost 3, with 11 bases in between. The CDR3 loop is CASSQDRAGDYGYTF. The CDR3 DNA follows: TGTGCCAGCAGCCAAGATCGGGCAGGGGACTATGGCTACACCTTC.

This clone was picked up one time. The CDR3 here is CASRDDRGQGTEAFF. The CDR3 DNA sequence: TGTGCCAGCAGGGACGACAGGGGGCAGGGCACTGAAGCTTTCTTT. This sequence joins TRBV2 and TRBJ1-1; 10 nucleotides align to TRBD1. CDR1 is SNHLY, CDR2 FYNNEI, per germline. J lost 4 bases, V lost 6 bases, and 8 bases had no gene match. This CDR3 has 15 amino acids.

V is TRBV6-5 and J is TRBJ2-5, with a possible D match to TRBD2 (5 bases). This CDR3 is 13 amino acids long. The germline V gene has CDR1 MNHEY and CDR2 SVGAGI. Deletions cut 6 bases from V and 5 bases from J, with 13 bases between. The CDR3 loop reads CASSWTGVETQYF. The DNA of the CDR3 is TGTGCCAGCAGCTGGACTGGCGTGGAGACCCAGTACTTC.

The chain is built from TRBV21-1 and TRBJ2-1; the D call of TRBD1 is as the table states it, not checked on the DNA. TRBV21-1 is flagged as a pseudogene. CDR3 length: 16 residues. For the CDR3, the DNA is TGTGCCAGCAGCAAAGAGGCGGACAGCGATAACAATGAGCAGTTCTTC. It yields the protein CASSKEADSDNNEQFF.

The J gene is TRBJ2-5, the V gene TRBV9; maybe TRBD2 (7 bases). Germline V CDR1 and CDR2: SGDLS, YYNGEE. Trimming took 1 base from V and 1 from J, leaving 14 bases between them. CDR3 size: 16 residues. Written as DNA, the CDR3 is TGTGCCAGCAGCGTAAGGGGGGGGCCCCCCCAAGAGACCCAGTACTTC. This sequence encodes CASSVRGGPPQETQYF.

V gene TRBV9 combines with J gene TRBJ2-3, with D possibly being TRBD1 (6 bases). The CDR3 totals 17 residues. The germline gives CDR1 SGDLS, CDR2 YYNGEE. Trimming pared 7 bases from V and 0 bases from J, leaving 21 bases between. The CDR3, as DNA: TGTGCCAGCGCCTCCGGGACAACTTCCCATAGCACAGATACGCAGTATTTT. This encodes CASASGTTSHSTDTQYF.

The chain employs TRBV6-4 and TRBJ2-3, with 7 bases aligning to TRBD1. The CDR3 is 15 amino acids. Looked up from germline, CDR1 is MRHNA and CDR2 is SNTAGT. J gave up 2 bases and V 0 bases, and 2 bases lay outside the gene matches. The CDR3 sequence is CASSDSTGITDTQYF. The CDR3 nucleotides are TGTGCCAGCAGTGACTCGACAGGGATCACAGATACGCAGTATTTT.

The chain links TRBV6-1 to TRBJ1-6; D gene unclear. This CDR3 comprises 14 residues. Trimming shortened V by 2 bases and J by 7 bases, and 9 bases separated the two germline ends. The germline gives CDR1 MNHNS, CDR2 SASEGT. The CDR3 spells CASSESVVNSPLHF. The DNA of the CDR3 is TGTGCCAGCAGTGAATCGGTGGTAAATTCACCCCTCCACTTT.

V gene TRBV3-1 (or the pseudogene TRBV3-2) combines with J gene TRBJ2-7; possibly TRBD1 for D (5 bases). From germline, CDR1 is LGHDT and CDR2 YNNKEL (reference sequence). The CDR3 covers 15 residues. V gave up 0 bases and J gave up 0 bases, with 9 bases separating them. The CDR3 sequence is CASSQDRGFSYEQYF. CDR3 coding DNA: TGTGCCAGCAGCCAAGATAGGGGATTCTCCTACGAGCAGTACTTC.

The V gene is TRBV10-2, the J gene TRBJ1-6; tentative D call: TRBD1 (6 bases). Trimming removed 7 bases from V and 7 bases from J, with 14 bases in between. This CDR3 region has 14 residues. Germline V gene sequence: CDR1 WSHSY, CDR2 SAAADI. Here the CDR3 DNA reads TGCGCCAGCACCGGGAGGGGGATGAATTCACCCCTCCACTTT. Protein sequence: CASTGRGMNSPLHF.

The chain has TRBV7-9 and TRBJ2-7; 8 nucleotides match TRBD1. Germline CDR1 and CDR2: SEHNR and FQNEAQ (reference sequence). The CDR3 runs to 14 residues. V lost 5 bases to trimming and J lost 7 bases; unmatched junction nucleotides: 10. CDR3: CASSTQGALEEQYF. The CDR3, as DNA: TGTGCCAGCAGCACCCAGGGGGCTCTGGAAGAGCAGTACTTC. Combining the CDR3 with reference TRBV7-9 and TRBJ2-7 gives the whole variable domain DTGVSQNPRHKITKRGQNVTFRCDPISEHNRLYWYRQTLGQGPEFLTYFQNEAQLEKSRLLSDRFSAERPKGSFSTLEIQRTEQGDSAMYLCASSTQGALEEQYFGPGTRLTVT.

The chain combines TRBV15 with TRBJ2-3; D perhaps matches TRBD2 (5 bases). Trimming left V 0 bases short and J 2 bases short, with 27 bases between. The germline gives CDR1 LNHNV, CDR2 YYDKDF (reference sequence). This CDR3 has 21 amino acids. The CDR3, as DNA: TGTGCCACCAGCAGAGATGGGAGAGGAAGGGTGCAGGCCGGGTCCACAGATACGCAGTATTTT. It specifies CATSRDGRGRVQAGSTDTQYF. The full variable domain, with the rest looked up from reference TRBV15 and TRBJ2-3, is DAMVIQNPRYQVTQFGKPVTLSCSQTLNHNVMYWYQQKSSQAPKLLFHYYDKDFNNEADTPDNFQSRRPNTSFCFLDIRSPGLGDTAMYLCATSRDGRGRVQAGSTDTQYFGPGTRLTVL.

This sequence joins TRBV2 and TRBJ1-2; TRBD1 matches at 11 bases. Per germline, CDR1 SNHLY and CDR2 FYNNEI. V gave up 6 bases and J gave up 3 bases; unmatched junction bases: 0. This CDR3 is built from 13 residues. The chain's CDR3 is CASRGQGDYGYTF. CDR3 DNA sequence: TGTGCCAGCAGGGGACAGGGGGACTATGGCTACACCTTC.

This clone occurred once. CDR3 protein: CASSLTMSRGGSYEQYF. The CDR3 DNA sequence: TGTGCCAGCAGCCTAACTATGAGCAGGGGTGGTTCCTACGAGCAGTACTTC. The chain is built from TRBV11-2 and TRBJ2-7; D may be TRBD1 (6 bases). The CDR3 contains 17 residues. Trimming removed 5 bases from V and 1 base from J, with 21 bases in between. Germline CDR1 SGHAT, CDR2 FQNNGV. Full variable domain (outside the CDR3, taken from reference TRBV11-2 and TRBJ2-7): EAGVAQSPRYKIIEKRQSVAFWCNPISGHATLYWYQQILGQGPKLLIQFQNNGVVDDSQLPKDRFSAERLKGVDSTLKIQPAKLEDSAVYLCASSLTMSRGGSYEQYFGPGTRLTVT.

This chain connects TRBV28 to TRBJ2-2, with TRBD2 matching 8 bases. Germline CDR1 MDHEN, CDR2 SYDVKM. Unmatched junction bases numbered 11, after V lost 7 bases and J lost 7 bases. The CDR3 runs to 15 residues. The CDR3 protein is CASNGWRGEIGELFF. CDR3 DNA sequence: TGTGCCAGCAATGGATGGCGGGGGGAGATCGGGGAGCTGTTTTTT.

The V call is TRBV27, the J call TRBJ1-1; 10 bases fit TRBD1. The CDR3 length is 16 residues. Germline trimming cut 4 bases from V and 3 bases from J; bases unmatched to any gene: 8. Germline V lookup: CDR1 MNHEY, CDR2 SMNVEV (reference sequence). CDR3 sequence: CASSYGQGVAYTEAFF. For the CDR3, the DNA is TGTGCCAGCAGTTACGGACAGGGGGTCGCGTACACTGAAGCTTTCTTT.